The 7 T cell receptor beta chains presented below share a single source sample, sequenced in a study of prognosis after radiotherapy for stage I lung cancer. From genomic DNA, TCR beta CDR3 was amplified by two-round multiplex PCR. Amplification during the initial PCR round employed primers specific to each TRBV and TRBJ gene. TCRdb reprocessed the multiplex PCR reads with MiXCR, giving one entry per CDR3 protein. Here the sample spans about 16,000 distinct CDR3 sequences, 35% to 45% being singletons. The starting material was PBMCs, obtained before or after stereotactic body radiation therapy (not recorded which). These receptors were obtained from a donor at least 50 years old with non-small cell lung cancer.

V is TRBV28 and J is TRBJ2-2, with D perhaps assigned TRBD1 or TRBD2 (5 bases each). Trimming left V 4 bases short and J 7 bases short, with 25 bases between. CDR1 and CDR2 from the germline V gene are MDHEN and SYDVKM. The CDR3 sequence is 18 residues long. CDR3 sequence reads: CASSSLDSGTRGGGELFF. CDR3 sequence (DNA): TGTGCCAGCAGTTCCTTAGATTCCGGGACGAGGGGTGGCGGGGAGCTGTTTTTT.

The rearrangement links TRBV6-2 or TRBV6-3 to TRBJ2-3, with 8 bases matching TRBD2. V gave up 7 bases and J gave up 4 bases; unmatched junction bases: 10. Per the germline V gene, CDR1 is MNHEY and CDR2 is SVGEGT. CDR3 length equals 15 residues. The CDR3 region is CASISSGRGADTQYF. In DNA form, the CDR3 reads TGTGCCAGCATTTCCAGCGGGAGAGGGGCAGATACGCAGTATTTT.

This clonotype was recorded many times. J is TRBJ2-3 and V is TRBV6-1, with 8 bases that match TRBD2. CDR3 length equals 16 residues. The germline V gene has CDR1 MNHNS and CDR2 SASEGT. J gave up 1 base and V 6 bases, and 9 bases lay outside the gene matches. CDR3 protein: CASSLRTSLGTDTQYF. DNA of the CDR3: TGTGCCAGCAGCCTCCGGACTAGCTTGGGCACAGATACGCAGTATTTT.

This chain joins TRBV6-1 and TRBJ2-1; no definite D call. Between the trimmed V and J ends, which lost 6 bases and 4 bases, there was a span of 10 bases. The CDR3 runs to 13 residues. CDR1 is MNHNS, CDR2 SASEGT, per germline. As DNA, the CDR3 is TGTGCCAGCAGCATGGACGAATACAATGAGCAGTTCTTC. Protein product: CASSMDEYNEQFF.

The V and J genes are TRBV19 and TRBJ1-2; D is unresolved. This CDR3 is 14 amino acids long. Looked up from germline, CDR1 is LNHDA and CDR2 is SQIVND (reference sequence). Trimming pared 3 bases from V and 3 bases from J, leaving 11 bases between. DNA for the CDR3: TGTGCCAGTAGTATCGTAGCACGACACTATGGCTACACCTTC. Its protein is CASSIVARHYGYTF.

Here the CDR3 DNA reads TGTGCCGGAGCGCGTCTTACCATTCCCAATGAGCAGTTCTTC. This encodes CAGARLTIPNEQFF. The chain has TRBV6-1 and TRBJ2-1; D call uncertain. V was pared by 11 bases and J by 6 bases, with 20 bases between. Germline V gives CDR1 MNHNS, CDR2 SASEGT. The CDR3 runs to 14 residues.

This clonotype has just a few counts. The chain joins TRBV6-2 or TRBV6-3 to TRBJ2-7, with 8 bases identical to TRBD2. V gave up 5 bases and J gave up 10 bases; unmatched junction bases: 7. This CDR3 has 12 residues. Germline CDR1 MNHEY, CDR2 SVGEGT. The CDR3 protein is CASSTGTRNQYF. CDR3 bases: TGTGCCAGCAGTACCGGGACTAGAAATCAGTACTTC.